The clone carrying this T cell receptor (beta chain) has at least ten counts. Its antigen remains unidentified. Template material for amplifying TCR beta CDR3 regions consisted of RNA transcripts. The primer set for the first-round RT-PCR of the TCR CDR3 was HTBI. TCRdb redid the calling of the multiplex PCR reads with MiXCR, one entry per CDR3 protein. The profile shows about 420,000 distinct CDR3 sequences, around 16% of them singletons. These data are taken from a study of T cells in Graves' hyperthyroidism and ophthalmopathy. Germline V gene lookup returns CDR1 SGHTA and CDR2 FQGNSA. The CDR3 spans 14 residues. The V and J ends lost 7 bases and 3 bases, in that order; junction bases with no gene match: 6. Uncontrolled infection, other autoimmune disease, pregnancy or lactation disqualified patients from enrolment. The study based diagnoses on clinical symptoms, serum thyroxine and TRAb, thyroid ultrasound and orbital computed tomography.

General observations from the study: The model identified upcoming ophthalmopathy a median approximately six months ahead of onset. Ophthalmopathy and stable hyperthyroidism were told apart by a 13 V-J model.

The TCR was taken from a woman aged 18-30 years with Graves' hyperthyroidism. The specimen sequenced was blood. V usage is TRBV7-2 and J usage is TRBJ2-1; 7 bases map to TRBD1. The CDR3 coding sequence is TGTGCCAGCAACACTCCAGGGGGCTACAATGAGCAGTTCTTC. This gives the protein CASNTPGGYNEQFF.